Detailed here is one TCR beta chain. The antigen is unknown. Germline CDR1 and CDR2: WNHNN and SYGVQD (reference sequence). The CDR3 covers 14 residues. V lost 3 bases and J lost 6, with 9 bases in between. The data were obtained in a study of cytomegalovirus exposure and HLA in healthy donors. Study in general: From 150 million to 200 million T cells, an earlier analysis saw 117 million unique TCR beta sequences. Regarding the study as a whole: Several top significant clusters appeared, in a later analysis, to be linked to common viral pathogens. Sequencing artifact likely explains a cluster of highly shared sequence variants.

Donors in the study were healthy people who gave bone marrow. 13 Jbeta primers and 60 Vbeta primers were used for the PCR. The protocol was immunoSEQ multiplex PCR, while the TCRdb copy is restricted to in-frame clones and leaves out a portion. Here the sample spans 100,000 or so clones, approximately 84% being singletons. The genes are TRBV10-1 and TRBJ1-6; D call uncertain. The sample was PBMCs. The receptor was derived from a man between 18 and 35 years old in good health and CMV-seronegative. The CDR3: CASSEEVSNSPLHF. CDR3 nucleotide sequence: TGCGCCAGCAGTGAAGAGGTCTCTAATTCACCCCTCCACTTT.